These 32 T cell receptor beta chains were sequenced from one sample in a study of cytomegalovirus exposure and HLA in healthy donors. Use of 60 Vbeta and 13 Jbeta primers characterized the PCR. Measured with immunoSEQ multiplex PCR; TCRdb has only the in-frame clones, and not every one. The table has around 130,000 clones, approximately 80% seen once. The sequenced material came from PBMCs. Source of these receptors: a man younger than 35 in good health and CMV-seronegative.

The CDR3 DNA reads TGTGCCACTGGGGGACTTCTGACTGAAGCTTTCTTT. It is translated as CATGGLLTEAFF. The chain has TRBV6-1 and TRBJ1-1, with D perhaps matching TRBD1 (5 bases). Per the germline V gene, CDR1 is MNHNS and CDR2 is SASEGT. The CDR3 runs 12 residues. Trimming shortened V by 10 bases and J by 5 bases, and 14 bases separated the two germline ends.

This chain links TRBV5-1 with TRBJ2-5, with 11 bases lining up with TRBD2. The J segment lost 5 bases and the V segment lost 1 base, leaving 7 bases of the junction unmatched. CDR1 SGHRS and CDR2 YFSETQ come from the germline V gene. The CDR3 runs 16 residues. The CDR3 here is CASSLSLAGGFETQYF. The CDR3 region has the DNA TGCGCCAGCAGCTTGTCCCTAGCGGGGGGTTTCGAGACCCAGTACTTC.

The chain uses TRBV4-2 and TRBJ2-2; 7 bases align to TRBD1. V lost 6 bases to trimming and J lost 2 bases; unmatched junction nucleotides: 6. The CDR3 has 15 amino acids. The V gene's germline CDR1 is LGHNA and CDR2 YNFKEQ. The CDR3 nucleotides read TGTGCCAGCAGTCGGGACAGAGTAAACACCGGGGAGCTGTTTTTT. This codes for CASSRDRVNTGELFF.

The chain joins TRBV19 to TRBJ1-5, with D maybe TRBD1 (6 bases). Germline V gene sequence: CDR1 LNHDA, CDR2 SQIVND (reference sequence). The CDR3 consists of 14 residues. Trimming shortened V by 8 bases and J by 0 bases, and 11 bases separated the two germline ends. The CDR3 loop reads CASLGGASNQPQHF. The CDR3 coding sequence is TGTGCCAGTTTAGGGGGGGCTAGCAATCAGCCCCAGCATTTT.

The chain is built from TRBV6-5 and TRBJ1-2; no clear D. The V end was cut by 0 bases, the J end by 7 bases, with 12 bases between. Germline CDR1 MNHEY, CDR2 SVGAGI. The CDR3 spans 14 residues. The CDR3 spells CASSYSIEGIGYTF. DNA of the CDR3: TGTGCCAGCAGTTACTCGATCGAGGGAATTGGCTACACCTTC.

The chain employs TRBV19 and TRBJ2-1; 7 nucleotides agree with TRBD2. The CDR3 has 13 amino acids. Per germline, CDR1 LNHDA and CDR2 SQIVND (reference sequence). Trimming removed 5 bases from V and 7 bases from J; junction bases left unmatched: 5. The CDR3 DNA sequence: TGTGCCAGTAGTCCAACCGGGGGGAATGAGCAGTTCTTC. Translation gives CASSPTGGNEQFF.

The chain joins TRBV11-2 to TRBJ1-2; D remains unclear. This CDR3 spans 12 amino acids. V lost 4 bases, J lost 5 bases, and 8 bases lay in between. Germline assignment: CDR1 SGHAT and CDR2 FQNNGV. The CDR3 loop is CASSSLLYGYTF. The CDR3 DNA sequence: TGTGCCAGCAGCTCCCTACTTTATGGCTACACCTTC.

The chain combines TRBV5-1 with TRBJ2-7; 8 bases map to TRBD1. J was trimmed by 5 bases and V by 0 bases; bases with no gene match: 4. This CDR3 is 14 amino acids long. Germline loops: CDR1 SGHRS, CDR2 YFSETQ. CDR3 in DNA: TGCGCCAGCAGCTTGGGGACAGGGCTCCACGAGCAGTACTTC. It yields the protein CASSLGTGLHEQYF.

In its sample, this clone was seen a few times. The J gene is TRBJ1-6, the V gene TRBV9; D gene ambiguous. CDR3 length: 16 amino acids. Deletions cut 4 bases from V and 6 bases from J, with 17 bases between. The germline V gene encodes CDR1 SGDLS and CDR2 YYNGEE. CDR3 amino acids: CASSPYPEGGNSPLHF. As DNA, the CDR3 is TGTGCCAGCAGCCCGTATCCCGAGGGAGGTAATTCACCCCTCCACTTT.

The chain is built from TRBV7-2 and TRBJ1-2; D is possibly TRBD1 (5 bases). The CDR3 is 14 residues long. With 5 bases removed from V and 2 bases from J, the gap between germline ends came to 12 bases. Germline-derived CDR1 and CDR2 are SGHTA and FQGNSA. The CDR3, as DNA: TGTGCCAGCAGCCCGCGGGACGGGAACTATGGCTACACCTTC. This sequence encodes CASSPRDGNYGYTF.

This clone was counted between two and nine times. The CDR3 is CSAKTGTVLSQYF. CDR3 bases: TGCAGCGCCAAGACCGGGACAGTGCTCTCCCAGTACTTC. The rearrangement links TRBV29-1 to TRBJ2-7; 7 bases line up with TRBD1. The V gene's germline CDR1 is SQVTM and CDR2 ANQGSEA. The length of the CDR3 is 13 residues. The ends lost 7 bases at V and 10 bases at J; junction bases unmatched: 16.

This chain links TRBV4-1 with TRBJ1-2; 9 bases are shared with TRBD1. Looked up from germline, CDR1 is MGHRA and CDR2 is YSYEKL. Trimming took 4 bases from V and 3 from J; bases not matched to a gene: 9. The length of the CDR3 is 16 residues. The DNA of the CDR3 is TGCGCCAGCAGCCCCCTAGGGACAGGGCCCCACTATGGCTACACCTTC. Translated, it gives CASSPLGTGPHYGYTF.

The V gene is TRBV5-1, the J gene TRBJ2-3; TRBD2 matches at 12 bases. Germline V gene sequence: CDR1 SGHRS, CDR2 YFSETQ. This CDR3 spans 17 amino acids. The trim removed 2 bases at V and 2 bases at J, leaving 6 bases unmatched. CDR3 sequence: CASSFGLAGTFTDTQYF. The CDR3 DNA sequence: TGCGCCAGCAGCTTCGGACTAGCGGGGACTTTCACAGATACGCAGTATTTT.

CDR3 sequence reads: CAIRTRLAGGTDTQYF. DNA for the CDR3: TGTGCCATCAGGACGAGACTAGCGGGGGGAACAGATACGCAGTATTTT. The chain is built from TRBV10-3 and TRBJ2-3; 13 bases agree with TRBD2. This CDR3 is built from 16 residues. The junction had 6 bases not matched to a gene; V was cut back by 6 bases and J by 3 bases. Germline-derived CDR1 and CDR2 are ENHRY and SYGVKD.

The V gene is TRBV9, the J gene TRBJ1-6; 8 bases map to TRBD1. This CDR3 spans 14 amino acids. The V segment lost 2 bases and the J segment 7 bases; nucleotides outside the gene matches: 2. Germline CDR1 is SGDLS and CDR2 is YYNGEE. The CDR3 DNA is TGTGCCAGCAGCGTGGGACAGGAGAATTCACCCCTCCACTTT. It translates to CASSVGQENSPLHF.

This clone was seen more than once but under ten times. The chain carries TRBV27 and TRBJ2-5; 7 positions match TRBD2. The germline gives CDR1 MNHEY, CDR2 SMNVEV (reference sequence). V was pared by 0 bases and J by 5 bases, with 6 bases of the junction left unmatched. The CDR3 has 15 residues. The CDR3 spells CASSLSGGMGETQYF. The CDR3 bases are TGTGCCAGCAGTTTATCGGGGGGGATGGGCGAGACCCAGTACTTC.

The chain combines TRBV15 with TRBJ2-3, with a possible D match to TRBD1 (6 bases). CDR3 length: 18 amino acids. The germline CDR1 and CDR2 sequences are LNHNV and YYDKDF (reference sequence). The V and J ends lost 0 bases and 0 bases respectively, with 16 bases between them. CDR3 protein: CATSRDAAYRDSTDTQYF. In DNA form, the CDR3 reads TGTGCCACCAGCAGAGATGCTGCCTACAGGGACAGCACAGATACGCAGTATTTT.

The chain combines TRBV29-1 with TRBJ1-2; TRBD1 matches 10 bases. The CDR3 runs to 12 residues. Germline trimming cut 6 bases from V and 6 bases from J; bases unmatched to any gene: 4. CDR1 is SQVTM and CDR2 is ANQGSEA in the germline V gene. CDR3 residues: CSVSTGGDGYTF. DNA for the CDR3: TGCAGCGTGTCGACAGGGGGCGATGGCTACACCTTC.

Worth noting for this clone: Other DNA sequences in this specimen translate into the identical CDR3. The CDR3 here is CASRGNSNQPQHF. The CDR3 DNA reads TGTGCCAGCCGGGGGAATAGCAATCAGCCCCAGCATTTT. The chain joins TRBV7-9 to TRBJ1-5, with TRBD1 as a possible D gene (5 bases). V lost 8 bases and J 0 bases, leaving 8 bases between the germline ends. CDR3 length: 13 amino acids. Looked up from germline, CDR1 is SEHNR and CDR2 is FQNEAQ (reference sequence). Full variable domain (remainder filled in from reference TRBV7-9 and TRBJ1-5): DTGVSQNPRHKITKRGQNVTFRCDPISEHNRLYWYRQTLGQGPEFLTYFQNEAQLEKSRLLSDRFSAERPKGSFSTLEIQRTEQGDSAMYLCASRGNSNQPQHFGDGTRLSIL.

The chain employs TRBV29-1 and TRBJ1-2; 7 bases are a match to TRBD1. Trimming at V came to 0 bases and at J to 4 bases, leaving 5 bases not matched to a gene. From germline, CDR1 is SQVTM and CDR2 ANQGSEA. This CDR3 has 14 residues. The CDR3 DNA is TGCAGCGTTGAAGACAGACAGGGTGGCTATGGCTACACCTTC. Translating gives CSVEDRQGGYGYTF.

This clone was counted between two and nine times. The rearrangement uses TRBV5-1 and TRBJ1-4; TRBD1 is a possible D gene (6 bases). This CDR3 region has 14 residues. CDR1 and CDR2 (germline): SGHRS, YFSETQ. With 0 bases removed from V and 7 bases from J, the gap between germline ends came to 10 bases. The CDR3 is CASSLALGGEKLFF. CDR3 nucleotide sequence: TGCGCCAGCAGCTTGGCCCTAGGGGGTGAAAAACTGTTTTTT.

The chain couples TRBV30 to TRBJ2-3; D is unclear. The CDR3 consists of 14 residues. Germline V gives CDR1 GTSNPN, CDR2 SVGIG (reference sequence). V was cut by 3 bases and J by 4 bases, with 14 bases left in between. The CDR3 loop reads CAWSRDQRADTQYF. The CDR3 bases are TGTGCCTGGAGCCGAGACCAACGGGCAGATACGCAGTATTTT.

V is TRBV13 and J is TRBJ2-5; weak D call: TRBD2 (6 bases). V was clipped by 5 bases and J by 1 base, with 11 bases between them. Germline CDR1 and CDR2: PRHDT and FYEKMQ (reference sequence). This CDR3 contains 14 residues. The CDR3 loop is CASSLLAFQETQYF. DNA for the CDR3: TGTGCCAGCAGCCTCCTAGCGTTCCAAGAGACCCAGTACTTC. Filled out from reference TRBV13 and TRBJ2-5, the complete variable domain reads AAGVIQSPRHLIKEKRETATLKCYPIPRHDTVYWYQQGPGQDPQFLISFYEKMQSDKGSIPDRFSAQQFSDYHSELNMSSLELGDSALYFCASSLLAFQETQYFGPGTRLLVL.

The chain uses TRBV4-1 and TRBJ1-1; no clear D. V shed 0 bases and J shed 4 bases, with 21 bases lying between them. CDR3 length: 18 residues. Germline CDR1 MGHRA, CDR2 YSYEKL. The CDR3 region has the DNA TGCGCCAGCAGCCAAGATAGGCAGGCAACGGCGAGGGTCACTGAAGCTTTCTTT. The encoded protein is CASSQDRQATARVTEAFF.

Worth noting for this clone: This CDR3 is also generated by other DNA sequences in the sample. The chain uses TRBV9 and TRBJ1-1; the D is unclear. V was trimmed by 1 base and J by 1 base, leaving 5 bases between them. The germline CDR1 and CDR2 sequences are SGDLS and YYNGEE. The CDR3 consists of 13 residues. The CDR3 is CASSVSQNTEAFF. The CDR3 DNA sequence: TGTGCCAGCAGCGTATCCCAGAACACTGAAGCTTTCTTT.

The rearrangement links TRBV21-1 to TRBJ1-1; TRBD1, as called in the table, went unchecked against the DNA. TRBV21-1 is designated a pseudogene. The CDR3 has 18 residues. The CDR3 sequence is CASSKEQAYRVEDTEAFF. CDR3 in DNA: TGTGCCAGCAGCAAAGAGCAGGCTTACAGGGTGGAGGACACTGAAGCTTTCTTT.

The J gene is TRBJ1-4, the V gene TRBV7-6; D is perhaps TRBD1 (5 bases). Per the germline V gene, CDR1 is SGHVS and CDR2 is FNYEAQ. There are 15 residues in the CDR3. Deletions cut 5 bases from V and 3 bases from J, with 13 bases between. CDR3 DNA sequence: TGTGCCAGCAGCCCCATTTTGGGGCCTAATGAAAAACTGTTTTTT. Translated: CASSPILGPNEKLFF.

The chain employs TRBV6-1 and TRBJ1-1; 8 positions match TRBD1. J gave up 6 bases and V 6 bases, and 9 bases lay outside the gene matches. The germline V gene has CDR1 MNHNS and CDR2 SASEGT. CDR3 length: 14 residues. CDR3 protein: CASRGMTGAAEAFF. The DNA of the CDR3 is TGTGCCAGCAGGGGTATGACAGGGGCGGCTGAAGCTTTCTTT.

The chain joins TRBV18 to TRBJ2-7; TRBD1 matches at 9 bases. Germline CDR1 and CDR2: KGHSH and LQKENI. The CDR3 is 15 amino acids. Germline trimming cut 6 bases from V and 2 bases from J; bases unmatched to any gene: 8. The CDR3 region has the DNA TGTGCCAGCTCGCCCCTAGACAGGGGGACCTACGAGCAGTACTTC. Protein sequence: CASSPLDRGTYEQYF.

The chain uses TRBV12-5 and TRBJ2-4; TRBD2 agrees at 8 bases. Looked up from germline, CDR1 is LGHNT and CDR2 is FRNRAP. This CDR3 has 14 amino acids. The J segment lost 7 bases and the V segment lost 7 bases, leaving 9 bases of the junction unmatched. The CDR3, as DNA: TGTGCTAGTGCTATTAGCGGGGAGGGGAACATTCAGTACTTC. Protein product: CASAISGEGNIQYF.

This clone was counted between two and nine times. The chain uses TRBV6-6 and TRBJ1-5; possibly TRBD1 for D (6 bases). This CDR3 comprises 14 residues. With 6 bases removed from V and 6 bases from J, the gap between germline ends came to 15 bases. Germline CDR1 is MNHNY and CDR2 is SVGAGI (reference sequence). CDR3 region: CASSQLGGAQPQHF. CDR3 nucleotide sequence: TGTGCCAGCAGCCAACTTGGGGGGGCTCAGCCCCAGCATTTT.

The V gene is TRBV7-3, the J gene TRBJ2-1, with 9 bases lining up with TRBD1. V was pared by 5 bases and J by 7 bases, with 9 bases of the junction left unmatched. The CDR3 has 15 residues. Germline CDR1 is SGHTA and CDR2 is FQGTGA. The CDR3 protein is CASSEQGALTNEQFF. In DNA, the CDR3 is TGTGCCAGCAGCGAACAGGGGGCACTGACTAATGAGCAGTTCTTC.